The present TCR beta chain was sequenced within a study of blood T cell repertoires in COVID-19 (dated by TCRdb to 2020 to 2022). For the wider study: The collaborator samples originated in the United States, Italy and Spain and spanned the acute and convalescent phases of COVID-19. Subjects who had been exposed to COVID-19, were actively infected with it, or had recovered from it provided the deeply sampled blood TCRbeta repertoires that made up the dataset. Where HLA class I and class II types were available, the types were taken from metadata supplied by the sample provider, not from assay-based typing. Nearly every sample came with metadata listing a de-identified subject ID, COVID-19 status, age in years and sex. The prospective study material was composed of cDNA or gDNA derived from T cells, B-cell-depleted T cells, or PBMCs. Samples were obtained from the ongoing ImmuneRACE study (first 160 participants) and from 1,254 subjects provided by 6 global collaborators. A freely available public database, intended as a resource for researchers studying the immune response to SARS-CoV-2, is where the repertoires were released. Findings and caveats that apply to the study as a whole: Clinical and demographic metadata were provided uncurated, with the amount varying by source and participant.

Each collaborating institution followed its own protocols to collect whole blood in K2EDTA tubes. For TCRbeta analysis, collaborators shipped samples in one of three forms: frozen whole blood, isolated PBMCs, or DNA extracted from either of those sample types. V loses 1 base at its end and J loses 7 bases; junction bases beyond the gene matches: 2. From the cysteine through the phenylalanine, the CDR3 covers 13 amino acids. The sequence is cut down to CDR3 DNA, 39 bases in frame from base 1. The immunoSEQ Assay, a bias-controlled multiplex PCR, was used to amplify TCRbeta CDR3 regions from genomic DNA. Per the source publication's procedure: The number of nucleated cells in each sample was estimated from the amplification of reference gene primers within the assay. Sequence reads were collapsed and filtered to measure the absolute abundance of every unique TCRbeta CDR3 rearrangement. For each sample, productive Simpson clonality was calculated by taking the square root of Simpson's diversity index across productive rearrangements. Drawn from immuneACCESS, this table holds only the in-frame rearrangements with V and J called that TCRdb kept. Clones are partly lost; checked studies trace under half to an unresolved V gene and leave the rest unexplained. The DNA was the basis for D and trimming; V, J and clone size are from that table. For this sample the table gives hundreds of thousands of clones, of which 83% were detected only once. Roughly 2.6% of the sample goes to the ten largest clones.

As concerns this clone: Its antigen remains unidentified. No qualities accompany the bases; no much larger clone lies one base away.

Recombination linked TRBV12-3 or TRBV12-4 to TRBJ1-2, with 8 bases matching TRBD1. Input material: peripheral blood. The origin of this receptor is a woman aged 40 to 49 with active or convalescent COVID-19. The CDR3 loop reads CASSLETGVGYTF. The DNA reads as follows: TGTGCCAGCAGTTTAGAGACAGGGGTTGGCTACACCTTC.